This T cell receptor (beta chain) was retrieved from a study of blood T cell repertoires in COVID-19. Whole-study context: The origin of the acute and convalescent COVID-19 samples was the United States, Italy and Spain. Sample material is recorded as cDNA or gDNA derived from T cells, B-cell-depleted T cells, or PBMCs.

Per the original methods: Amplified reference gene primers provided the basis for estimating nucleated cell counts. The repertoire was sequenced with immunoSEQ multiplex PCR; TCRdb's copy has only in-frame clones and lacks some. V, J and clone size were drawn from that table, and D and trimming were deduced from the DNA. The sample lists about 150,000 clones, around 89% seen once, with about 3.2% in the top ten. The germline V gene encodes CDR1 SGHRS and CDR2 YFSETQ. The CDR3 is 14 amino acids. V lost 5 bases, J lost 1 base, and 5 bases stayed unmatched. Sequences were obtained from peripheral blood. The TCR comes from a man aged 55 to 70 with active or convalescent COVID-19. This chain uses TRBV5-1 with TRBJ1-1, with 7 bases identical to TRBD1. The CDR3 spells CASRPRQGNTEAFF. CDR3 bases: TGCGCCAGCAGGCCTCGACAGGGGAACACTGAAGCTTTCTTT.